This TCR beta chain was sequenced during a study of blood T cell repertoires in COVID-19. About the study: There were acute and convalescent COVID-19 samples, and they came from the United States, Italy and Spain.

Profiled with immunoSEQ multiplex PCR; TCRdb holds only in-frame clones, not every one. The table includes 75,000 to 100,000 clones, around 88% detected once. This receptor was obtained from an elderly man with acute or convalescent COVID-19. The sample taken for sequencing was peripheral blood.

The CDR3: CASSRAGVSTDTQYF. The CDR3 DNA reads as TGTGCCAGCAGCCGAGCAGGGGTTAGCACAGATACGCAGTATTTT. The chain joins TRBV7-8 to TRBJ2-3, with D possibly being TRBD1 (6 bases). The CDR3 sequence is 15 residues long. Germline V gene data show CDR1 as SGHVS and CDR2 as FQNEAQ. Deletions cut 5 bases from V and 0 bases from J, with 12 bases between.